One and the same sample provided the 3 T cell receptor beta chains below, sequenced in a study of blood T cells in healthy people across ages. PCR was performed a second time for roughly 7 to 12 cycles using a sample-barcoded 5' primer and a J-beta primer mix. TCRdb recomputed calls from the 5' RACE reads with MiXCR, one row per CDR3 protein. The sample gives around 2 million distinct CDR3 sequences, approximately 40% of which show up once; more than 20% is in the top ten. Sample: blood. Receptors originate from a human donor in good health.

The chain is built from TRBV7-2 and TRBJ2-1; 14 bases are shared with TRBD2. J was trimmed by 7 bases and V by 0 bases; bases with no gene match: 2. Germline lookup yields CDR1 SGHTA and CDR2 FQGNSA. The CDR3 has 16 amino acids. CDR3 nucleotide sequence: TGTGCCAGCAGCTTAGCGGGGACTAGCGGGGGTAATGAGCAGTTCTTC. It is translated as CASSLAGTSGGNEQFF.

The chain has TRBV24-1 and TRBJ1-2, with TRBD1 identical over 10 bases. CDR1 and CDR2 from the germline V gene are KGHDR and SFDVKD. CDR3 length equals 17 residues. Germline trimming cut 4 bases from V and 4 bases from J; bases unmatched to any gene: 11. In nucleotides, the CDR3 is TGTGCCACCAGTGACCCCAGACAGGGGGCGGGTAGCTATGGCTACACCTTC. This gives the protein CATSDPRQGAGSYGYTF.

This clonotype was recorded a few times. V usage is TRBV29-1 and J usage is TRBJ2-7; 7 nucleotides line up with TRBD1. Germline V gives CDR1 SQVTM, CDR2 ANQGSEA. The CDR3 sequence is 13 residues long. Trimming at V came to 5 bases and at J to 5 bases, leaving 9 bases not matched to a gene. CDR3 bases: TGCAGCGTTCGGACCACAGGGGTGAACGAGCAGTACTTC. Its translation is CSVRTTGVNEQYF.